This TCR beta chain is drawn from a study of blood T cell repertoires in COVID-19 (TCRdb year 2020). With respect to the entire study: The collaborator samples originated in the United States, Italy and Spain and spanned the acute and convalescent phases of COVID-19. Nearly every sample came with metadata listing a de-identified subject ID, COVID-19 status, age in years and sex. The dataset comprised deeply sampled blood TCRbeta repertoires from subjects exposed to, actively infected with, or recovered from COVID-19. The samples were drawn from the first 160 participants of the ongoing ImmuneRACE study and from 1,254 subjects provided by 6 global collaborators. Where available, HLA class I and class II types were obtained from metadata supplied by the sample provider rather than from assay-based typing. The prospective study material was composed of cDNA or gDNA derived from T cells, B-cell-depleted T cells, or PBMCs. The repertoires were released in a freely available public database intended as a resource for research on the immune response to SARS-CoV-2.

Collaborating institutions collected whole blood in K2EDTA tubes following their own protocols. For TCRbeta analysis, collaborators shipped samples in one of three forms: frozen whole blood, isolated PBMCs, or DNA extracted from either of those sample types. For this clone: The antigen this receptor binds is unknown. Base qualities are not provided; no much larger clone lies one nucleotide away.

Broader findings and caveats from the paper: How much clinical and demographic metadata was included differed by source and by participant, and the metadata was provided uncurated.

The immunoSEQ Assay, a bias-controlled multiplex PCR, was used to amplify TCRbeta CDR3 regions from genomic DNA. Regarding the original processing steps: Nucleated cell counts per sample were estimated from amplification of reference gene primers within the assay. To quantify the absolute abundance of each unique TCRbeta CDR3 rearrangement, sequence reads were collapsed and filtered. Productive Simpson clonality was computed per sample as the square root of Simpson's diversity index over productive rearrangements. TCRdb mirrors the immuneACCESS table, restricted to in-frame sequences. Some clones are absent from its copies; in checked studies, under half trace to an unresolved V gene, and the reason for the others is unknown. D and trimming come from the DNA, and the V and J calls and clone size come from that table. In this sample the table shows about 99,000 clones, roughly nine tenths of which occur a single time. The biggest ten clones account for 5.1% of the sample.

Its CDR3 holds 15 amino acids, cysteine through phenylalanine. Of all the DNA, just the CDR3 is kept, 45 bases in frame from base 1. The germline ends are 12 bases apart after V is trimmed by 0 bases and J by 4 bases. The germline V gene supplies CDR1 LGHNT and CDR2 FRNRAP. The chain was built from TRBV12-5 and TRBJ1-1; the D gene is possibly TRBD1, with 5 bases matching. This clonotype was obtained from a human donor in a cohort sampled during active COVID-19. Source material: peripheral blood. DNA sequence: TGTGCTAGTGGTTTGGTTTGGGGCTGGCGCACTGAAGCTTTCTTT. Its amino acids are CASGLVWGWRTEAFF.